The sequence of this TCR beta chain was determined in a study of CD8 T cells in Susac syndrome. Trimming removed 0 bases from V and 2 bases from J, with 17 bases in between. CDR3 length equals 17 residues. Germline CDR1 is SEHNR and CDR2 is FQNEAQ (reference sequence). Random-hexamer reverse transcription was applied to about 0.5 to 1 ug RNA. TCRdb ran MiXCR on the immunoSEQ multiplex PCR reads and lists one entry per CDR3 protein. The table includes tens of thousands of distinct CDR3 sequences, 85% to 95% detected once. Material: CD4+ T cells from PBMCs. J is TRBJ2-7 and V is TRBV7-9; D call uncertain. The TCR was taken from a human donor with Susac syndrome. CDR3 DNA sequence: TGTGCCAGCAGCTTAGCCCCCCTAGTTTGGACCCCCTACGAGCAGTACTTC. Translating gives CASSLAPLVWTPYEQYF.